The T cell receptor (beta chain) described here comes from a study of neurological immune-mediated disorders (dated by TCRdb to between 2018 and 2020). Some background on the complete study: Peripheral blood TCR-beta repertoires from HTLV-I-associated myelopathy (HAM/TSP) patients, multiple sclerosis patients and healthy controls were compared by UMI-based sequencing. Longitudinal samples, technical triplicates and paired sorted CD4+ and CD8+ T-cell subsets, alongside PBMC samples, were included among the approximately 98 TCR-beta libraries. Longitudinal HAM/TSP and healthy donors had 3 time-points each (roughly 3-40 month intervals). Of the approximately 65 subjects in the cohort, about 14 were HAM/TSP patients, about 34 were multiple sclerosis patients, and some 20 were healthy controls. General findings and caveats noted by the study authors: The highest TCR clonal expansion was observed in HAM/TSP patients, whereas the lowest was observed in MS patients, even when compared with healthy controls. No identical CDR3 amino acid sequences were found to be shared among expanded clones across subjects, suggesting that TCR-beta repertoires were private in all groups.

This clonotype appeared many times. It has no known antigen specificity. Base qualities are not recorded, but no much larger clone differs from it by a single base. Inclusive of the bounding cysteine and phenylalanine, the CDR3 is 14 residues long. The retained sequence is limited to the CDR3, 42 bases, with the frame set at the first base. V is clipped by 0 bases and J by 2 bases, and the sequence between their germline boundaries is 9 bases long. Sequences SGHRS (CDR1) and YFSETQ (CDR2) are obtained from the germline V gene. cDNA synthesis used template-switch 5'RACE with a primer carrying a 10-nucleotide random unique molecular identifier tagging each TCR transcript. Over 180 million TCR-beta sequences, covering 15-18 subjects, were produced in each sequencing run. The RNeasy kit was used for extraction of total RNA. The KAPA Real-time Library Amplification kit was used to amplify TCR-beta VDJ regions with primers targeting the TCR constant region and the 5'RACE anchor. Sample indexes and Illumina adaptors were added in a first PCR, and a second PCR then increased library yield. After purification with Ampure beads, the TCR product of roughly 650 bp was size-selected on a 2% E-gel SizeSelection system. Before pooling, library quality was assessed on a Bioanalyzer, concentration was determined with Qubit, and library quantification was performed with the Kapa Library Quantification kit. Paired-end 2 x 150 bp sequencing of the libraries was performed on an Illumina HiSeq 2500. To increase sequence diversity, about 25-31% phiX was spiked into each library pool. The source study handled its data this way. Quality-filtered reads were processed with the UMI-based MiGEC pipeline, and over 85% of raw TCR sequences were removed by the MiGEC pipeline during error correction. VDJ genes were aligned to IMGT germline references, and clonotypes were defined by unique CDR3 amino acid sequence plus V-J genes. Clonal expansion, Shannon diversity and CDR3 relatedness were evaluated with VDJtools (CalcPairwiseDistances, ClusterSamples), while phylogenetic trees were built in CLCbio workbench. A clone was classed as expanded if it had 8 or more unique UMIs, a cutoff based on coefficient-of-variation modelling across technical triplicates. TCRdb itself trimmed the public reads at Q25 with fastp, ran MiXCR and retained productive beta chains. Here each entry gathers all rows of one CDR3 protein and keeps the most common genes and DNA. The V and J calls were not made by the authors but by TCRdb's processing. For this sample there are some 60,000 distinct CDR3 sequences; around 10% appear just once. Clones ranked in the top ten supply 6% to 8.5% of the sample.

This specimen's time point label, interpreted: longitudinal time-point 1 (baseline). Unsorted PBMC libraries were generated from 2 million PBMCs stored in RNAlater at -80 °C until RNA extraction. Peripheral blood was subjected to Ficoll-Hypaque density gradient centrifugation to isolate PBMCs, which were then cryopreserved in liquid nitrogen. Recombination linked TRBV5-1 to TRBJ2-7; the D gene cannot be named for sure. The TCR was taken from a male donor with HTLV-1-associated myelopathy (HAM/TSP). The sample comprised PBMCs. Here is the DNA: TGCGCCAGCAGCTTGGAGGCAGCCACCTACGAGCAGTACTTC. It codes for CASSLEAATYEQYF.